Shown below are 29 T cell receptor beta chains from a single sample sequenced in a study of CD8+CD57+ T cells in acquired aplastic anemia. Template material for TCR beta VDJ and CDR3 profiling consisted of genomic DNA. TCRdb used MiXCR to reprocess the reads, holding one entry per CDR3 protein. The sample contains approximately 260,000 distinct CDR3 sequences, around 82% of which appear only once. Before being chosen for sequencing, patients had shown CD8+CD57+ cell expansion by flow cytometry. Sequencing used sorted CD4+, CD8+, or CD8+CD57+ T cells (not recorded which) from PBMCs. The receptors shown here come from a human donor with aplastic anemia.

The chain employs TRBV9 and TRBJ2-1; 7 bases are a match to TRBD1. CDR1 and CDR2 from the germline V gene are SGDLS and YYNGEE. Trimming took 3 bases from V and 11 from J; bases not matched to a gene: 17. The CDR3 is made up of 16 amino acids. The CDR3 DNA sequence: TGTGCCAGCAGCGAAGGGGGACAGAACACAGAGACTCAGCAGTTCTTC. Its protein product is CASSEGGQNTETQQFF.

CDR3 in amino acids: CAISKAGHPDTQYF. The CDR3 bases are TGTGCCATCAGTAAGGCGGGACACCCAGATACGCAGTATTTT. The V call is TRBV10-3, the J call TRBJ2-3, with D perhaps matching TRBD1 or TRBD2 (6 bases each). Trimming stripped 5 bases from V and 4 bases from J, with 13 bases between. Germline-derived CDR1 and CDR2 are ENHRY and SYGVKD. The CDR3 contains 14 residues.

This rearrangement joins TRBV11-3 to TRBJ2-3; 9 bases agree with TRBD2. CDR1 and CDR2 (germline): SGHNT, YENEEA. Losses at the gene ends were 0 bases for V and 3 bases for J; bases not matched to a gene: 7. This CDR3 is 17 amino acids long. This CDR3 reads CASSLDLIAGETDTQYF. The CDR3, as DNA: TGTGCCAGCAGCTTAGATCTCATAGCGGGAGAGACAGATACGCAGTATTTT.

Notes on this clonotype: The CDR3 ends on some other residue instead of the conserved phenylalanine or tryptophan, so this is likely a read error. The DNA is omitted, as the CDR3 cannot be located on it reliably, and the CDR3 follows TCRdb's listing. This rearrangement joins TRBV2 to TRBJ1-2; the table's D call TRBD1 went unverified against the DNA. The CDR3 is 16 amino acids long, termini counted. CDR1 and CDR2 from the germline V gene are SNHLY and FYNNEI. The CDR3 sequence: CASGERDRGSDYFGTV.

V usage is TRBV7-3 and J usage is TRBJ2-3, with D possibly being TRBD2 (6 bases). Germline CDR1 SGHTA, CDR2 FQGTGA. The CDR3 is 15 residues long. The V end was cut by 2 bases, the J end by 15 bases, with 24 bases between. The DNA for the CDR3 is TGTGCCAGCAGCTTATCAGGCGGAGGGCAAGATAAAGCTTATTTT. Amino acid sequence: CASSLSGGGQDKAYF.

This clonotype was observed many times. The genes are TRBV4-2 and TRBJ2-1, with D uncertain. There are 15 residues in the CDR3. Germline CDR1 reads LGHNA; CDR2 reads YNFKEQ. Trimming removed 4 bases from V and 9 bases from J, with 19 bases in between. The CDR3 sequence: CASSPPGSRRTEQFF. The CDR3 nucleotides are TGTGCCAGCAGCCCCCCTGGGTCCCGGCGGACTGAGCAGTTCTTC.

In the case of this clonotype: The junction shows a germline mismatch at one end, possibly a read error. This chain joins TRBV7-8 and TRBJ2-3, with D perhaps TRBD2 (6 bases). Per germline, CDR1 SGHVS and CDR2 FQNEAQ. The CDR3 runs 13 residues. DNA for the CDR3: TGTGCCAGCGGGGACGGGGGAAGAGACGAGACGCAGTTT. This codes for CASGDGGRDETQF.

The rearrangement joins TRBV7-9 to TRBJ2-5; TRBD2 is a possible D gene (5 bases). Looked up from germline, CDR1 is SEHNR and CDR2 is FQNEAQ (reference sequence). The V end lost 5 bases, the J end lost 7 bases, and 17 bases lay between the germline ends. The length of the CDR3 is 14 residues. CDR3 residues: CASSTGSEEATQYF. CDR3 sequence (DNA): TGTGCCAGCAGCACGGGCAGCGAGGAGGCGACCCAGTACTTC.

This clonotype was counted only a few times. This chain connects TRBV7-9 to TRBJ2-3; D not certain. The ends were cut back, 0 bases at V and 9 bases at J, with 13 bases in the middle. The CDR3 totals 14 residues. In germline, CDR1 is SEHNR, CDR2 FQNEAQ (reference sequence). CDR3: CASSLAAGPLTQYF. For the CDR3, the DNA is TGTGCCAGCAGCTTAGCGGCAGGTCCGCTGACGCAGTATTTT.

DNA of the CDR3: TGCGCCAGCAGGCTAAAGGTGGGATCACCCCTCCACTTT. The encoded protein is CASRLKVGSPLHF. The V call is TRBV10-1, the J call TRBJ1-6; D gene unclear. Germline CDR1 and CDR2: WNHNN and SYGVQD (reference sequence). Trimming took 6 bases from V and 10 from J, leaving 13 bases between them. The CDR3 covers 13 residues.

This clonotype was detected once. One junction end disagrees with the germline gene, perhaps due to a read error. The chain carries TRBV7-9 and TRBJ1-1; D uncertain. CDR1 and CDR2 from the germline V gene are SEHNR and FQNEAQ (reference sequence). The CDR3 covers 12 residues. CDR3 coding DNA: TGTGCCACCAGCTCTGCACTATCTGAAGCTTTCTTT. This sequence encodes CATSSALSEAFF.

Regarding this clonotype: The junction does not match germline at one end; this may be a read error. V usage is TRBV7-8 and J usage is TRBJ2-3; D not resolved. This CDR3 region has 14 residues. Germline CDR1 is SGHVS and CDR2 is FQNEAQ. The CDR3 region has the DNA TGTGCCAGCAGCTTAGAAGGAAGTCGCGATACGCAGGATTTT. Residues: CASSLEGSRDTQDF.

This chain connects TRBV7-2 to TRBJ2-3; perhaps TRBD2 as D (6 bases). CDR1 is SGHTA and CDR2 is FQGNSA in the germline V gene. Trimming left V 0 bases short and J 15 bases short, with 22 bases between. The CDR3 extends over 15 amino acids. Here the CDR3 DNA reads TGTGCCAGCAGCTTAGCGGGAGGCTCCGCTAATAAGTATTATTTT. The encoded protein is CASSLAGGSANKYYF.

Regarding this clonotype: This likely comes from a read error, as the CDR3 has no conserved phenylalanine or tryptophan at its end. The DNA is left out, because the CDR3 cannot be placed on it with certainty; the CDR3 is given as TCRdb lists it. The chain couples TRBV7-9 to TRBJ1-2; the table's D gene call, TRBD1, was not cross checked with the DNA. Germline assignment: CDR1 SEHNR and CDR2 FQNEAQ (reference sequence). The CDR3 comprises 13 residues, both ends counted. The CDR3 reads CASRHHRGYSPPY.

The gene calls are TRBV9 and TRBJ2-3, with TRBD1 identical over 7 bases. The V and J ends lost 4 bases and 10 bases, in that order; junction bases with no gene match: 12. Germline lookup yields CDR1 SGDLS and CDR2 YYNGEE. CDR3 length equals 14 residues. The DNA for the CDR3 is TGTGCCAGCAGCTTAGGGGGCGGTCCCAATCCGCAGTATTTT. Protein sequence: CASSLGGGPNPQYF.

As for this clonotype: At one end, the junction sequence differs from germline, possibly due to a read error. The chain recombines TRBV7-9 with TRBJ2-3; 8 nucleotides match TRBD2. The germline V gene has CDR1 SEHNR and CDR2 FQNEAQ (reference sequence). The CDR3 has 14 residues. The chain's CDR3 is CASSFAGGPGPESF. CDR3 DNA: TGTGCCAGCAGCTTTGCGGGAGGTCCGGGTCCGGAGAGTTTT.

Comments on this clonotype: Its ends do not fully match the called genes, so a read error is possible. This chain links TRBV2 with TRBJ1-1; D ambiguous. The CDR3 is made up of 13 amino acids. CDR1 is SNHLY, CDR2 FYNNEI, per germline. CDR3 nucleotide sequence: TGTGCCAGCAGCTTAGTACCGAACAATGAAGCTTTCTTT. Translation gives CASSLVPNNEAFF. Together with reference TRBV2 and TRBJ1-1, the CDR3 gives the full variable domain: EPEVTQTPSHQVTQMGQEVILRCVPISNHLYFYWYRQILGQKVEFLVSFYNNEISEKSEIFDDQFSVERPDGSNFTLKIRSTKLEDSAMYFCASSLVPNNEAFFGQGTRLTVV.

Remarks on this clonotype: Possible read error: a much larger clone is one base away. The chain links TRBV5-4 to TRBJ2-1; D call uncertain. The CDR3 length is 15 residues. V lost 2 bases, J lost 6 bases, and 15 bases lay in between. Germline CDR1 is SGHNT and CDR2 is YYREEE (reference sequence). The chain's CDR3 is CASSFTGASSNEQFF. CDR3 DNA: TGTGCCAGCAGCTTTACTGGCGCTTCTTCCAATGAGCAGTTCTTC.

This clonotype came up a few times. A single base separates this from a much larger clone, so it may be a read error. CDR3 DNA: TGTGCCAGCAGCGTAGGGTCAGATACGGAGTATTTTGTCCTGACTTTC. Amino acids: CASSVGSDTEYFVLTF. The V call is TRBV9, the J call TRBJ2-6; D gene unclear. This CDR3 is built from 16 residues. CDR1 is SGDLS, CDR2 YYNGEE, per germline. Trimming cost V 0 bases and J 13 bases, with 20 bases left between them.

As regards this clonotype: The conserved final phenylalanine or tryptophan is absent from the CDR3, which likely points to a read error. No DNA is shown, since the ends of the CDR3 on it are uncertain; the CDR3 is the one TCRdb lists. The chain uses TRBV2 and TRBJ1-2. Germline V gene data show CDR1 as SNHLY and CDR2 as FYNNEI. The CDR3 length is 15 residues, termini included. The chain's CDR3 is CASRRGTDSYYGYST.

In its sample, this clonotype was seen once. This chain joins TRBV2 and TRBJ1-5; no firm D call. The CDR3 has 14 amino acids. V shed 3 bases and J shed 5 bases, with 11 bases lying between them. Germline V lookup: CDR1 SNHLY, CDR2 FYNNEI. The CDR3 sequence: CASSDTTKYQPQHF. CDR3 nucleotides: TGTGCCAGCAGTGACACGACCAAATATCAGCCCCAGCATTTT.

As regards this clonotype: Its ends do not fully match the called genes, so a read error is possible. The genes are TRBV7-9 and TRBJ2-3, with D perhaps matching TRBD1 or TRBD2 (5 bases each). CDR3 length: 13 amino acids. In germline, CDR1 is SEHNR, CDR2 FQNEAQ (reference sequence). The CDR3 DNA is TGTGCCAGCGGGTTAGGGGCCGGGGCTGCGGAGCATTTT. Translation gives CASGLGAGAAEHF.

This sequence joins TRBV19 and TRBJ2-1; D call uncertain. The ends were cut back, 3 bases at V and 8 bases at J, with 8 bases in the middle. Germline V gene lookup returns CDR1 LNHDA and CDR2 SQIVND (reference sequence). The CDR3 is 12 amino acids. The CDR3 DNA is TGTGCCAGTAGTATTACAGTTTATGAGCAGTTCTTC. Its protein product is CASSITVYEQFF. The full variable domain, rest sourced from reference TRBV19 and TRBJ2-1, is DGGITQSPKYLFRKEGQNVTLSCEQNLNHDAMYWYRQDPGQGLRLIYYSQIVNDFQKGDIAEGYSVSREKKESFPLTVTSAQKNPTAFYLCASSITVYEQFFGPGTRLTVL.

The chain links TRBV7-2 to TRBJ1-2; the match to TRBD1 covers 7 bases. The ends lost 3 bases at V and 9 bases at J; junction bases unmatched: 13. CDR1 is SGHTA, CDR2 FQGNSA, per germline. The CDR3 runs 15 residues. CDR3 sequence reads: CASSLGQSPDTRYTF. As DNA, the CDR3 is TGTGCCAGCAGCTTGGGACAGAGTCCCGATACTCGCTACACCTTC.

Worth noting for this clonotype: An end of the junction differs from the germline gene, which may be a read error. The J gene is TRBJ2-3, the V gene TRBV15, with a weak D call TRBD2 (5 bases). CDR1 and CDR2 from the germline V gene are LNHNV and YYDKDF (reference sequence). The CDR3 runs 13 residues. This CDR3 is CATRGAPEETRYF. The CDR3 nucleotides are TGTGCCACCAGGGGAGCTCCCGAGGAGACGCGGTACTTT.

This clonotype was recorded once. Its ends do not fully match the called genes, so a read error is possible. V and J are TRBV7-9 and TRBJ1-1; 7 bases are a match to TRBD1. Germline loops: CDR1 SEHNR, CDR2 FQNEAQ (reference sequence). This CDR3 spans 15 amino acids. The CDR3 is CASSLDLTGKSDAFF. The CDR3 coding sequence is TGTGCCAGCAGCTTAGATCTGACAGGGAAGTCTGATGCTTTCTTT.

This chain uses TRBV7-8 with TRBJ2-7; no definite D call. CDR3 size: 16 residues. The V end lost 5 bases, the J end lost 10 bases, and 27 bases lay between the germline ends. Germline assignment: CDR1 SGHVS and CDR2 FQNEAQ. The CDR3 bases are TGTGCCAGCAGCCTAGAACGGTCTCCCGAGGCTCACTATCAGTACTTC. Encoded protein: CASSLERSPEAHYQYF.

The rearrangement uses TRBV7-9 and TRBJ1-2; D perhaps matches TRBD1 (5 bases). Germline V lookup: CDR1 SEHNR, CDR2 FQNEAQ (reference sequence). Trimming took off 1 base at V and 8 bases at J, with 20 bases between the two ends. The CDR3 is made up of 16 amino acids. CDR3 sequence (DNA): TGTGCCAGCAGCTTAGAGAGGGACGAGGTGCTGTACGGCTACACCTTC. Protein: CASSLERDEVLYGYTF.

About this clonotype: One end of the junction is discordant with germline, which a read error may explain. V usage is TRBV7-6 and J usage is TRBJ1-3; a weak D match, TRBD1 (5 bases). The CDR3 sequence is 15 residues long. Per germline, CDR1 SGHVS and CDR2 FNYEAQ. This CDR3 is CASSSDSLPGNTIYF. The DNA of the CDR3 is TGTGCTAGCAGCTCCGACAGTTTACCTGGAAACACCATATATTTT.